Listed here is a single T cell receptor (beta chain). This sample is part of a study of Ad26.COV2.S vaccination and SARS-CoV-2 variants. Trimming pared 0 bases from V and 13 bases from J, leaving 10 bases between. Germline V gene sequence: CDR1 DFQATT, CDR2 SNEGSKA (reference sequence). The CDR3 contains 11 residues. Profiled with immunoSEQ multiplex PCR; TCRdb holds only in-frame clones, not every one. The sample contains 350,000 to 450,000 clones, around nine tenths of which appear only once. This sample's treatment: around 19 received Ad26.COV2.S at low or high dose, single or two shots; about 5 received placebo; per-sample allocation not given. Following the first vaccine or placebo injection, samples were taken on day 63.

Sequenced material: peripheral blood, taken in a trial of Ad26.COV2.S vaccine versus placebo. The TCR comes from a person between 18 and 65 years old who received the Ad26.COV2.S COVID-19 vaccine or a placebo. The chain links TRBV20-1 to TRBJ2-1, with D unclear. CDR3 sequence reads: CSARDRNNQFF. The CDR3 DNA follows: TGCAGTGCTAGAGACAGAAATAACCAGTTCTTC.